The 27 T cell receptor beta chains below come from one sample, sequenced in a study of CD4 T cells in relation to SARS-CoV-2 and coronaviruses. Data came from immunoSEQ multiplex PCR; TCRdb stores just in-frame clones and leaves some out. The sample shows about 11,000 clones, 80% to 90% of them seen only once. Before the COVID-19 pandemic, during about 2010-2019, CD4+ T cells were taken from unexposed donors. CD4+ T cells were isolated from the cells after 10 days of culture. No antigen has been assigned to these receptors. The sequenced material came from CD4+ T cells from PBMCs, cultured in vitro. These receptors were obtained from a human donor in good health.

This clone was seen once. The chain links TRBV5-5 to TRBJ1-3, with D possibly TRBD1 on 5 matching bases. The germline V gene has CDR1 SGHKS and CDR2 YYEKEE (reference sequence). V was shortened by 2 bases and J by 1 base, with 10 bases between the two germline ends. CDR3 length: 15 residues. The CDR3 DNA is TGTGCCAGCAGCTTTTGGGACTTTTCTGGAAACACCATATATTTT. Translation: CASSFWDFSGNTIYF.

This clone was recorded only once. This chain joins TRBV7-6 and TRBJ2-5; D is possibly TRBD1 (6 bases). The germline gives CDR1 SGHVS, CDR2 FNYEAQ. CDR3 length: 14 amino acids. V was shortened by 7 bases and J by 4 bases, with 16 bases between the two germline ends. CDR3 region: CASTPWGLGETQYF. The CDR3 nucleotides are TGTGCCAGCACCCCCTGGGGGCTCGGAGAGACCCAGTACTTC. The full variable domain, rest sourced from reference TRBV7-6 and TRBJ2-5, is GAGVSQSPRYKVTKRGQDVALRCDPISGHVSLYWYRQALGQGPEFLTYFNYEAQQDKSGLPNDRFSAERPEGSISTLTIQRTEQRDSAMYRCASTPWGLGETQYFGPGTRLLVL.

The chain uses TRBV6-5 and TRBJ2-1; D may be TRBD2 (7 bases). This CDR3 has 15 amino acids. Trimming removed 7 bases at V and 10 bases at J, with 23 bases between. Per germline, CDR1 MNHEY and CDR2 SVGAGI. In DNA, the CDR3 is TGTGCCAGCACGGAAGGGGGGGGCCCTCTTAGGGAGCAGTTCTTC. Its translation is CASTEGGGPLREQFF.

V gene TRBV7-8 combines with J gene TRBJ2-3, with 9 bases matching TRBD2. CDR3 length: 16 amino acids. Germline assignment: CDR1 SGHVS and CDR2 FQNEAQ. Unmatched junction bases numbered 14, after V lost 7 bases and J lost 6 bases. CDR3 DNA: TGTGCCAGCACCGTTAGTGGGGCGGGAGGGCCGGATACGCAGTATTTT. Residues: CASTVSGAGGPDTQYF.

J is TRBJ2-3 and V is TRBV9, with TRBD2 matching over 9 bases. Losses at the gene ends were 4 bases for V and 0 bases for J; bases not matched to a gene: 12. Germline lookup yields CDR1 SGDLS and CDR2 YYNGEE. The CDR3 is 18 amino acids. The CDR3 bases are TGTGCCAGCAGCCTAGGGGCGGGAGGGCCGACTAGCACAGATACGCAGTATTTT. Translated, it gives CASSLGAGGPTSTDTQYF.

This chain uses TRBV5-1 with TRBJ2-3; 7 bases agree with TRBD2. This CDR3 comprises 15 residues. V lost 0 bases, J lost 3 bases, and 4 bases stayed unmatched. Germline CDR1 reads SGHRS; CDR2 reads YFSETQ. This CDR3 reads CASSLAYGGTDTQYF. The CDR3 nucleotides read TGCGCCAGCAGCTTGGCTTACGGGGGGACAGATACGCAGTATTTT. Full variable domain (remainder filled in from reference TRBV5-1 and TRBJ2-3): KAGVTQTPRYLIKTRGQQVTLSCSPISGHRSVSWYQQTPGQGLQFLFEYFSETQRNKGNFPGRFSGRQFSNSRSEMNVSTLELGDSALYLCASSLAYGGTDTQYFGPGTRLTVL.

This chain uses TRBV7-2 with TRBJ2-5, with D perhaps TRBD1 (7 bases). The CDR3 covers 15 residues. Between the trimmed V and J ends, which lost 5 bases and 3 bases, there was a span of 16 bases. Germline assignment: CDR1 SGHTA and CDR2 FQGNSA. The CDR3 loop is CASSGQTGEEETQYF. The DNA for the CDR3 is TGTGCCAGCAGCGGGCAAACAGGGGAGGAAGAGACCCAGTACTTC.

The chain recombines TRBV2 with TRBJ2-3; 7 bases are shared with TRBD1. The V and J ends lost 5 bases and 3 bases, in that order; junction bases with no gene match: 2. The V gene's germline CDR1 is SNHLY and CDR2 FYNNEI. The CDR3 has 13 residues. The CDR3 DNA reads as TGTGCCAGCAGTCCACAGGGGACAGATACGCAGTATTTT. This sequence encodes CASSPQGTDTQYF. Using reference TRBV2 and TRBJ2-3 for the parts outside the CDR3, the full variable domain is EPEVTQTPSHQVTQMGQEVILRCVPISNHLYFYWYRQILGQKVEFLVSFYNNEISEKSEIFDDQFSVERPDGSNFTLKIRSTKLEDSAMYFCASSPQGTDTQYFGPGTRLTVL.

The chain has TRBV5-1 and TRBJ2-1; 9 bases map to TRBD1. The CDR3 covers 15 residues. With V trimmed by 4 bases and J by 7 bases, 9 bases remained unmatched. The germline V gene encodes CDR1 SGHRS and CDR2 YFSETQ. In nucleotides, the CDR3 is TGCGCCAGCAGCCCTCTCGGGACAGGGTGGAATGAGCAGTTCTTC. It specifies CASSPLGTGWNEQFF.

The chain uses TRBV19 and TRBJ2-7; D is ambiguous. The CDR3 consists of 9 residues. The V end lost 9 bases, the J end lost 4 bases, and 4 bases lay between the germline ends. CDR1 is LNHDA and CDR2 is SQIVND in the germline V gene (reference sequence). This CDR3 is CASRYEQYF. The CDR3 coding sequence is TGTGCCAGCCGATACGAGCAGTACTTC.

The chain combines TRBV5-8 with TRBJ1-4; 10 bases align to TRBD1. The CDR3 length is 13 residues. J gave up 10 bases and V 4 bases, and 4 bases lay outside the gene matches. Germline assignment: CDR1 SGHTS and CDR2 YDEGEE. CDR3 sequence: CASSLGQGTKLFF. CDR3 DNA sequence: TGTGCCAGCAGCCTGGGACAGGGGACAAAACTGTTTTTT.

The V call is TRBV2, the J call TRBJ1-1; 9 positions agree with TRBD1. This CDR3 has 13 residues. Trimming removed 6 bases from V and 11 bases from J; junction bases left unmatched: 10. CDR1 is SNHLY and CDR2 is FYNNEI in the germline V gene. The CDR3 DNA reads TGTGCCAGCAGCCCAGGGACAGGGCCCTCGGCTTTCTTT. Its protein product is CASSPGTGPSAFF.

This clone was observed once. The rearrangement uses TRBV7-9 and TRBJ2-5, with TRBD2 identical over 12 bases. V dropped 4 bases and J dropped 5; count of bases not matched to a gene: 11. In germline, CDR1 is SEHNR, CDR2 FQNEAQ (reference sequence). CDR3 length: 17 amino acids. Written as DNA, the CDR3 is TGTGCCAGCAGCTGGACTAGCGGGACCCTCCCCGGGGAGACCCAGTACTTC. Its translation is CASSWTSGTLPGETQYF. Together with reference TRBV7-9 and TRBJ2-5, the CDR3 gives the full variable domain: DTGVSQNPRHKITKRGQNVTFRCDPISEHNRLYWYRQTLGQGPEFLTYFQNEAQLEKSRLLSDRFSAERPKGSFSTLEIQRTEQGDSAMYLCASSWTSGTLPGETQYFGPGTRLLVL.

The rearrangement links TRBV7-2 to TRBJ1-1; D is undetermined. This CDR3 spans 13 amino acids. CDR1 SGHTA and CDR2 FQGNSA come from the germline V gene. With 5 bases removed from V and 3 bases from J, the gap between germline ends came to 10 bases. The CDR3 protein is CASSPEYDTEAFF. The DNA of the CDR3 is TGTGCCAGCAGCCCAGAATACGACACTGAAGCTTTCTTT.

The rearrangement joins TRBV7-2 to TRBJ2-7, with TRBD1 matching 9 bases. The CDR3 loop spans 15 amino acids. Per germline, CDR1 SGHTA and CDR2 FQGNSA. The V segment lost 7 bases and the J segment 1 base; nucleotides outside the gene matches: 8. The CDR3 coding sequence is TGTGCCAGCATGATAGGGACAGGGCCGTCCTACGAGCAGTACTTC. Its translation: CASMIGTGPSYEQYF.

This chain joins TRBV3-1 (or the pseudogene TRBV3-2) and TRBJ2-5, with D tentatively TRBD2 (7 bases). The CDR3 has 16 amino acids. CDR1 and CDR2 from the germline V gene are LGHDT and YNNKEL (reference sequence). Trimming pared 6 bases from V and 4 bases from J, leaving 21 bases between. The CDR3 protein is CASSLPLGGGSETQYF. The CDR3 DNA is TGTGCCAGCAGTCTTCCTCTAGGGGGGGGCTCAGAGACCCAGTACTTC.

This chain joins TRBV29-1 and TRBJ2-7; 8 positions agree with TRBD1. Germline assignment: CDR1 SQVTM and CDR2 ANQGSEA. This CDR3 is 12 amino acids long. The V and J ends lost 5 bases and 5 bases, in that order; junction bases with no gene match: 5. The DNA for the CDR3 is TGCAGCGTTTCTCAACAGGGGGACGAGCAGTACTTC. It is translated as CSVSQQGDEQYF.

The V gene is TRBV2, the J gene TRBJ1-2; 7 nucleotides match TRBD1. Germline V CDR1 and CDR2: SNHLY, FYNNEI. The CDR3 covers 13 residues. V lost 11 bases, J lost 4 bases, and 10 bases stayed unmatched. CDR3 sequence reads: CASRQGYGYGYTF. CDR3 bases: TGTGCCTCCCGACAGGGATACGGCTATGGCTACACCTTC.

CDR3 residues: CASSQDPQGGNEQFF. In DNA form, the CDR3 reads TGTGCCAGCAGCCAAGACCCACAGGGAGGCAATGAGCAGTTCTTC. The chain recombines TRBV3-1 (or the pseudogene TRBV3-2) with TRBJ2-1; D is perhaps TRBD1 or TRBD2 (6 bases each). V was clipped by 0 bases and J by 6 bases, with 12 bases between them. Per the germline V gene, CDR1 is LGHDT and CDR2 is YNNKEL (reference sequence). CDR3 size: 15 residues.

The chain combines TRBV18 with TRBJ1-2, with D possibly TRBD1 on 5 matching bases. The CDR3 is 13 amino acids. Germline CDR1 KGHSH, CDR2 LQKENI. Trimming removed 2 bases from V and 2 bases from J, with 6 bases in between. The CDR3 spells CASSPEGNYGYTF. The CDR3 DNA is TGTGCCAGCTCACCAGAGGGGAACTATGGCTACACCTTC.

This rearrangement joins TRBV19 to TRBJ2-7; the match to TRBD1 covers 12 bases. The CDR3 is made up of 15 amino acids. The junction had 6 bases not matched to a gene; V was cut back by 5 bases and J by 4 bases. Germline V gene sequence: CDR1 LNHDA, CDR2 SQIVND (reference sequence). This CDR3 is CASSGGTGGRYEQYF. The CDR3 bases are TGTGCCAGTAGTGGCGGGACAGGGGGCAGGTACGAGCAGTACTTC.

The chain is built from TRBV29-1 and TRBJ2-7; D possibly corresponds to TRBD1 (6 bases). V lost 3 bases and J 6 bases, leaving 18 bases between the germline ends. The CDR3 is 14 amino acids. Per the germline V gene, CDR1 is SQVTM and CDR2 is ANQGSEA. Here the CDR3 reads CSVDAGTLGGEQYF. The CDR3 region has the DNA TGCAGCGTTGACGCCGGGACCCTAGGGGGCGAGCAGTACTTC.

The CDR3 bases are TGCGCCAGCAGTCGCCTGTGCACTGAAGCTTTCTTT. Its translation is CASSRLCTEAFF. This rearrangement joins TRBV23-1 to TRBJ1-1; the D is unclear. TRBV23-1 is identified as an open reading frame with a role that is uncertain. V lost 4 bases, J lost 4 bases, and 7 bases lay in between. The CDR3 is 12 residues long.

CDR3: CASSFLPRAESPLHF. The CDR3 region has the DNA TGTGCCAGCAGCTTTCTCCCGCGGGCGGAGTCACCCCTCCACTTT. The rearrangement joins TRBV11-2 to TRBJ1-6, with unresolved D. This CDR3 contains 15 residues. V shed 3 bases and J shed 10 bases, with 16 bases lying between them. Germline CDR1 and CDR2: SGHAT and FQNNGV. The complete variable domain, with remaining parts taken from reference TRBV11-2 and TRBJ1-6, reads EAGVAQSPRYKIIEKRQSVAFWCNPISGHATLYWYQQILGQGPKLLIQFQNNGVVDDSQLPKDRFSAERLKGVDSTLKIQPAKLEDSAVYLCASSFLPRAESPLHFGNGTRLTVT.

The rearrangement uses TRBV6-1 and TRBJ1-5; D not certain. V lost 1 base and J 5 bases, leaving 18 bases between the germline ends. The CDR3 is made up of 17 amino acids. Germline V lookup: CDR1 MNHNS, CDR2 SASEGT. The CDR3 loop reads CASSEVDGTTFYQPQHF. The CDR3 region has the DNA TGTGCCAGCAGTGAAGTGGACGGAACTACCTTTTATCAGCCCCAGCATTTT.

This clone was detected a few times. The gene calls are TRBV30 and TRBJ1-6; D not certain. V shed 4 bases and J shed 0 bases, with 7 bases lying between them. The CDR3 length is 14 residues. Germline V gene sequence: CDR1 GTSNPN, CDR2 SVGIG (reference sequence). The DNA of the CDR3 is TGTGCCTGGACGGTTAGCTCCTATAATTCACCCCTCCACTTT. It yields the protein CAWTVSSYNSPLHF.

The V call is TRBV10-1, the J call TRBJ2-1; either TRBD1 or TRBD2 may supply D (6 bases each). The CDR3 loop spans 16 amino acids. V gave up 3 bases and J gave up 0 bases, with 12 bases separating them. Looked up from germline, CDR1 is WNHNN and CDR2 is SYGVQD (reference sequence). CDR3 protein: CASSDLGGLSYNEQFF. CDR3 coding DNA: TGCGCCAGCAGTGACCTCGGGGGCCTCTCCTACAATGAGCAGTTCTTC.